The following is a T cell receptor (beta chain) sequence with its context. The source of the sample is a study of CD8 T cells in Susac syndrome. Reverse transcription of roughly 0.5 to 1 ug RNA was performed with random hexamers. The amplification used immunoSEQ multiplex PCR on TCR beta CDR3; it spanned 54 Vbeta and 13 Jbeta. From the immunoSEQ multiplex PCR reads, TCRdb called clonotypes with MiXCR, one entry per CDR3 protein. The data hold some 130,000 distinct CDR3 sequences, with roughly 94% observed a single time. Blood CD8+ and CD4+ T cells underwent high-throughput TCR beta sequencing. The diagnostic criteria were recently defined, and patients with Susac syndrome met them for definite or probable disease. TEMRA cells were FACS-enriched and CD8+ and CD4+ T cells negatively isolated. V was shortened by 0 bases and J by 0 bases, with 6 bases between the two germline ends. The CDR3 is 15 amino acids.

The sample taken for sequencing was CD8+ T cells from PBMCs. The TCR sequence derives from a human donor with Susac syndrome. The V gene is TRBV12-3 or TRBV12-4, the J gene TRBJ2-1; D remains ambiguous. The chain's CDR3 is CASSLAESSYNEQFF. CDR3 nucleotide sequence: TGTGCCAGCAGTTTAGCGGAGAGCTCCTACAATGAGCAGTTCTTC.